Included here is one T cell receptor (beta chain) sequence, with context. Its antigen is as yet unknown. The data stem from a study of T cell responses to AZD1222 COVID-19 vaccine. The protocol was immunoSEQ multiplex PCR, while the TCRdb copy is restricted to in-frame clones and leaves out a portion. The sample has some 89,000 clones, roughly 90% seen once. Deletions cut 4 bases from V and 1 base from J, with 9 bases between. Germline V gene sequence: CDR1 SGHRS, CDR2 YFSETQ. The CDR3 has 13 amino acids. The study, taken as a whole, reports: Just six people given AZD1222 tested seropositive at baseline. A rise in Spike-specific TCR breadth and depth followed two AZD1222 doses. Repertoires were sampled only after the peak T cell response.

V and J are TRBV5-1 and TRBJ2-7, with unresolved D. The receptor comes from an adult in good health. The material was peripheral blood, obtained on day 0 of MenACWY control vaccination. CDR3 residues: CASSTLPSYEQYF. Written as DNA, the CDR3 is TGCGCCAGCAGCACTCTCCCGTCCTACGAGCAGTACTTC.